The next 14 T cell receptor beta chains were all read from a single sample in a study of somatic mutations in cytotoxic T cells in rheumatoid arthritis. TCRdb's table, derived via immunoSEQ multiplex PCR, lists solely in-frame clones and lacks some. There are approximately 5,300 clones in the sample; 78% occur only once, and approximately 71% lies in the top ten. The input for sequencing was CD8+ T cells sorted from blood, taken at a follow-up visit. Source of these receptors: a man aged 35 to 55 with rheumatoid arthritis.

This chain links TRBV6-4 with TRBJ2-1; 7 bases are a match to TRBD2. The CDR3 runs 16 residues. V shed 3 bases and J 8 bases; nucleotides not matched to a gene: 13. The germline V gene has CDR1 MRHNA and CDR2 SNTAGT. The CDR3, as DNA: TGTGCCAGCAGTGAAAGAGCCCTGGCGAGCGGGGATGAGCAGTTCTTC. This translates into CASSERALASGDEQFF.

This rearrangement joins TRBV9 to TRBJ1-1; D is ambiguous. The CDR3 runs to 15 residues. Trimming took off 0 bases at V and 0 bases at J, with 9 bases between the two ends. Looked up from germline, CDR1 is SGDLS and CDR2 is YYNGEE. The CDR3 sequence: CASSVGNKMNTEAFF. CDR3 nucleotide sequence: TGTGCCAGCAGCGTAGGAAACAAAATGAACACTGAAGCTTTCTTT.

The chain employs TRBV4-1 and TRBJ2-2, with TRBD2 matching 8 bases. Germline trimming cut 0 bases from V and 8 bases from J; bases unmatched to any gene: 11. CDR1 is MGHRA, CDR2 YSYEKL, per germline. CDR3 length: 17 residues. The chain's CDR3 is CASSQDQVGRAKGELFF. The CDR3 DNA reads TGCGCCAGCAGCCAAGATCAGGTCGGGAGGGCTAAGGGGGAGCTGTTTTTT.

In its sample, this clone was seen a few times. The chain recombines TRBV5-5 with TRBJ1-2, with D possibly TRBD1 on 5 matching bases. V was trimmed by 6 bases and J by 8 bases, leaving 17 bases between them. The CDR3 spans 13 residues. Germline V CDR1 and CDR2: SGHKS, YYEKEE (reference sequence). For the CDR3, the DNA is TGTGCCAGCAAGGGGTCGTTGGGGTTCGGCTACACCTTC. It is translated as CASKGSLGFGYTF. The variable domain in full, completed from reference TRBV5-5 and TRBJ1-2, reads DAGVTQSPTHLIKTRGQQVTLRCSPISGHKSVSWYQQVLGQGPQFIFQYYEKEERGRGNFPDRFSARQFPNYSSELNVNALLLGDSALYLCASKGSLGFGYTFGSGTRLTVV.

The gene calls are TRBV28 and TRBJ2-1; D gene ambiguous. The CDR3 covers 14 residues. V was clipped by 2 bases and J by 0 bases, with 5 bases between them. In germline, CDR1 is MDHEN, CDR2 SYDVKM. The CDR3 is CASSLEVSYNEQFF. The CDR3 DNA sequence: TGTGCCAGCAGTTTAGAGGTCTCCTACAATGAGCAGTTCTTC.

The genes are TRBV5-1 and TRBJ1-4; D perhaps matches TRBD1 (5 bases). Germline V gene sequence: CDR1 SGHRS, CDR2 YFSETQ. The V gene lost 0 bases and the J gene lost 7 bases, with 22 bases spanning the gap. This CDR3 has 18 residues. The CDR3 is CASSLAAGLGPGGEKLFF. The CDR3, as DNA: TGCGCCAGCAGCTTGGCCGCAGGGTTAGGGCCGGGTGGTGAAAAACTGTTTTTT. Drawing the rest from reference TRBV5-1 and TRBJ1-4, the complete variable domain is KAGVTQTPRYLIKTRGQQVTLSCSPISGHRSVSWYQQTPGQGLQFLFEYFSETQRNKGNFPGRFSGRQFSNSRSEMNVSTLELGDSALYLCASSLAAGLGPGGEKLFFGSGTQLSVL.

The V and J genes are TRBV4-2 and TRBJ2-5; either TRBD1 or TRBD2 may fit D (5 bases each). CDR1 is LGHNA, CDR2 YNFKEQ, per germline. There are 16 residues in the CDR3. V was cut by 4 bases and J by 1 base, with 16 bases left in between. Written as DNA, the CDR3 is TGTGCCAGCAGCCGGGAGCGAGGGGTTGCCCAAGAGACCCAGTACTTC. Its translation is CASSRERGVAQETQYF.

Here the CDR3 reads CASRLVDGLNEQFF. The CDR3, as DNA: TGTGCCAGCAGGCTGGTGGACGGACTCAATGAGCAGTTCTTC. The chain combines TRBV7-2 with TRBJ2-1; possibly TRBD2 for D (5 bases). CDR1 and CDR2 (germline): SGHTA, FQGNSA. CDR3 length equals 14 residues. V was clipped by 6 bases and J by 6 bases, with 15 bases between them.

This clone was recorded a few times. The chain couples TRBV27 to TRBJ1-2; 8 bases map to TRBD1. Trimming took 5 bases from V and 7 from J; bases not matched to a gene: 9. The CDR3 has 14 residues. Germline CDR1 MNHEY, CDR2 SMNVEV (reference sequence). The DNA for the CDR3 is TGTGCCAGCAGTGGTTCAGGGGGCGTAGCTGGCTACACCTTC. Translated, it gives CASSGSGGVAGYTF.

This clone appeared a few times. The rearrangement uses TRBV4-2 and TRBJ2-7; 10 nucleotides align to TRBD2. Germline V gene sequence: CDR1 LGHNA, CDR2 YNFKEQ. This CDR3 comprises 15 residues. Germline trimming cut 1 base from V and 0 bases from J; bases unmatched to any gene: 0. In DNA, the CDR3 is TGTGCCAGCAGCCAAGGACTAGCGGGCTCCTACGAGCAGTACTTC. Amino acids: CASSQGLAGSYEQYF.

Only one count was recorded for this clone. The chain uses TRBV28 and TRBJ2-5; 8 nucleotides match TRBD2. The CDR3 is 18 residues long. With 3 bases clipped from V and 4 bases from J, the junction kept 16 bases outside the gene matches. CDR1 and CDR2 (germline): MDHEN, SYDVKM. CDR3 nucleotides: TGTGCCAGCAGTTTGGAGGGGGTTAGCGGGACTGTAGCAGAGACCCAGTACTTC. Protein product: CASSLEGVSGTVAETQYF.

V is TRBV7-6 and J is TRBJ2-7; D unclear. Per germline, CDR1 SGHVS and CDR2 FNYEAQ. Trimming removed 3 bases from V and 3 bases from J, with 12 bases in between. The CDR3 loop spans 14 amino acids. The CDR3 sequence: CASSFRLGSYEQYF. The CDR3 region has the DNA TGTGCCAGCAGCTTCAGACTTGGAAGCTACGAGCAGTACTTC.

This clone was observed a few times. V is TRBV9 and J is TRBJ2-1, with 7 nucleotides matching TRBD2. Germline-derived CDR1 and CDR2 are SGDLS and YYNGEE. This CDR3 is 14 amino acids long. V was clipped by 4 bases and J by 11 bases; unmatched bases: 12. The CDR3 region has the DNA TGTGCCAGCAGCACAACCCATGGGAGGGATAAGCAGTTCTTC. This encodes CASSTTHGRDKQFF. The full variable domain, with the rest looked up from reference TRBV9 and TRBJ2-1, is DSGVTQTPKHLITATGQRVTLRCSPRSGDLSVYWYQQSLDQGLQFLIQYYNGEERAKGNILERFSAQQFPDLHSELNLSSLELGDSALYFCASSTTHGRDKQFFGPGTRLTVL.

The genes are TRBV4-2 and TRBJ2-3, with D hard to call. The CDR3 contains 15 residues. Germline loops: CDR1 LGHNA, CDR2 YNFKEQ. V was clipped by 0 bases and J by 2 bases, with 9 bases between them. In DNA, the CDR3 is TGTGCCAGCAGCCAAGAGACGGGCCACACAGATACGCAGTATTTT. Protein sequence: CASSQETGHTDTQYF.